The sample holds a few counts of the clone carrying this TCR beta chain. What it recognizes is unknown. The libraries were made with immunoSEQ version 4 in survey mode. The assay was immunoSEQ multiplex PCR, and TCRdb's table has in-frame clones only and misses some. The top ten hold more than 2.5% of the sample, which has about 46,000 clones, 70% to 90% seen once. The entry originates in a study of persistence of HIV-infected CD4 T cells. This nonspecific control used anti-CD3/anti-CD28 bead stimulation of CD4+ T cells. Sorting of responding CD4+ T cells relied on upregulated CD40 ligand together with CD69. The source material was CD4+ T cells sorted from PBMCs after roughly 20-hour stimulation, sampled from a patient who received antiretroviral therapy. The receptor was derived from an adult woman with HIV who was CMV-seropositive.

In nucleotides, the CDR3 is TGTGCCAGCTCACCTCGTCTAGCGGGGGGGTCCCAGAGCTCTGGGGCCAACGTCCTGACTTTC. It is translated as CASSPRLAGGSQSSGANVLTF. V and J are TRBV18 and TRBJ2-6; 12 nucleotides agree with TRBD2. CDR1 is KGHSH and CDR2 is LQKENI in the germline V gene. V was clipped by 3 bases and J by 0 bases; unmatched bases: 12. The CDR3 spans 21 residues. The variable domain in full, completed from reference TRBV18 and TRBJ2-6, reads NAGVMQNPRHLVRRRGQEARLRCSPMKGHSHVYWYRQLPEEGLKFMVYLQKENIIDESGMPKERFSAEFPKEGPSILRIQQVVRGDSAAYFCASSPRLAGGSQSSGANVLTFGAGSRLTVL.